This TCR beta chain was captured in a study of blood T cells in healthy people across ages (dated by TCRdb to 2014 to 2015). With regard to the full study: In model experiments, template switching captured roughly one uniquely barcoded TCR beta cDNA molecule for every two T cells. Using deep sequencing normalized with unique cDNA molecular identifiers, the study measured how TCR beta repertoire diversity changes with age. Donors were grouped into four age groups: young (average roughly 15 years), middle-aged (39), aged (62) and long-lived (just over 80). Donors of different ages were randomly distributed across sequencing lanes to avoid experimental bias. Using the same blood draw, the study looked at two additional independent replicas of 1 million unique cDNA reads for two donors, one aged 18 to 30 and the other aged 80 or older.

Points the paper makes about the study in general: Estimates of total diversity from one million sequenced T cells were regarded as lower bounds and underestimates. As age increased, observed TCR beta diversity per million T cells dropped in a roughly linear way, and a significant reduction was already evident by age 40. There was a strong correlation between observed TCR beta diversity and the percentage of naive T cells measured by flow cytometry. Because profiling used bulk unsorted PBMCs, naive and antigen-experienced compartments could not be compared conclusively. Compared with the aged group, the long-lived group had more naive CD4+ T cells, fewer expanded clones and increased TCR diversity, suggesting age selection. Because donor CMV infection status was unknown, age-related changes in expanded clonotypes were potentially confounded.

Donors were 30 to 45 systemically healthy Caucasian individuals from Russia aged roughly 6 to 90 years. Each donor gave approximately 9.3 milliliters of peripheral blood, collected into EDTA-treated Vacutainer tubes. PBMCs were isolated by Ficoll-Paque density-gradient centrifugation, with at least 6.5 million obtained per sample. Trizol reagent was used to extract total RNA from the PBMCs, yielding at least 5 micrograms per sample. The percentages of naive CD45RAhigh/CD27high T cells were determined by flow cytometry on a PBMC aliquot from every donor. In its sample, this clonotype was seen once. Its antigen remains undetermined. At one of its ends the junction is not consistent with the germline gene, which may arise from a read error. Library construction relied on 5' RACE. The instrument given in TCRdb is Illumina HiSeq 2500. A second PCR of roughly 6 to 11 cycles was run with a J-beta primer mix and a sample-barcoded 5' primer. A template-switch 5' adaptor carrying 12 random nucleotides introduced a unique molecular identifier onto each TCR beta cDNA molecule. Each sample yielded at least 3 million CDR3-containing paired-end reads. First-strand cDNA synthesis was performed from all RNA using the Mint cDNA synthesis kit, with priming by a TRBC-specific oligonucleotide. Following uracil-DNA glycosylase treatment, a first 18-cycle PCR with universal primers M1SS and BC2_uni_R was performed on all cDNA. Under the source paper's analysis protocol: Normalization of each sample was performed by random selection of 1 million high-quality reads, each carrying a distinct molecular identifier. Reads sharing molecular identifiers were discarded rather than binned into consensus sequences. MiTCR, set to a Q25 quality threshold and the strictest error-elimination algorithm, was used for CDR3 identification, clonotype clustering and error correction. A nonparametric unseen species model with Euler transformation was used to estimate a lower bound on total TCR beta diversity. Starting from the raw public reads, TCRdb applied fastp trimming at Q25, assembled clones with MiXCR and retained in-frame beta chains. Under each unique CDR3 protein, matching rows form one entry showing the most common genes and DNA. The V and J calls shown here were made by TCRdb, not taken from the authors' results. The sample yields some 800,000 distinct CDR3 sequences; under 45% were counted once. Of the sample, approximately 20% is held by the ten largest clones.

The sample was blood. The sequence was obtained from a man in his fifties or sixties in good health.

The CDR3 here reads CASMTSGSCEQYF. In nucleotides, the sequence is TGTGCCAGCATGACTAGCGGCTCCTGCGAGCAGTACTTC. The chain uses TRBV6-1 and TRBJ2-7; TRBD2 fits 9 bases in the junction. The CDR3, cysteine through phenylalanine, is 13 amino acids long. The sequence is cut down to CDR3 DNA, 39 bases in frame from base 1. In the germline V gene, CDR1 corresponds to MNHNS and CDR2 to SASEGT.